This T cell receptor (beta chain) came from a study of CD8+ T cells in alopecia areata. Study-wide results and limits: On tofacitinib, scalp clonality and expanded CD8+ clones among top 100 fell significantly.

By share, this clone ranks as large (0.1 to 1%). Its target is unknown. Specified treatment: oral pan-JAK inhibitor, 5-10 mg twice daily. Sorting from PBMCs produced CD4+ and CD8+ T cells. cDNA prepared by RNA extraction and subsequent reverse transcription served as the template for sequencing. Data came from immunoSEQ multiplex PCR; TCRdb stores just in-frame clones and leaves some out. The sample includes 95,000 to 100,000 clones, about 58% of them seen just once. The germline V gene has CDR1 SGHVS and CDR2 FQNEAQ. Trimming took off 5 bases at V and 4 bases at J, with 29 bases between the two ends. The CDR3 is 19 amino acids.

The chain is built from TRBV7-8 and TRBJ2-5, with D possibly being TRBD2 (7 bases). This TCR was recovered from a human donor with alopecia areata. The source material was CD8+ T cells sorted from blood, sampled at week 4, from a patient treated with tofacitinib. This CDR3 is CASSRAPWGASREGETQYF. CDR3 DNA sequence: TGTGCCAGCAGCCGAGCCCCGTGGGGGGCCTCGAGGGAGGGAGAGACCCAGTACTTC. Full variable domain (rest looked up from reference TRBV7-8 and TRBJ2-5): GAGVSQSPRYKVAKRGQDVALRCDPISGHVSLFWYQQALGQGPEFLTYFQNEAQLDKSGLPSDRFFAERPEGSVSTLKIQRTQQEDSAVYLCASSRAPWGASREGETQYFGPGTRLLVL.